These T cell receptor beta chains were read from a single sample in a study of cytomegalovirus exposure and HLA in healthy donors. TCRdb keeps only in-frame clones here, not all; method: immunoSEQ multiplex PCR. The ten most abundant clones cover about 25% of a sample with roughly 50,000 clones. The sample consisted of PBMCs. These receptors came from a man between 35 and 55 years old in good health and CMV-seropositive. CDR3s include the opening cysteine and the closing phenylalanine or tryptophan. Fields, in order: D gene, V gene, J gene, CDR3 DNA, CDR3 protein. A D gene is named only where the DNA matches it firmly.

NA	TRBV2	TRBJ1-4	TGTGCCAGCAGTGAACAGGGGGAAAAACTGTTTTTT	CASSEQGEKLFF
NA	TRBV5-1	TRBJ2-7	TGCGCCAGCCGCTTTGGGCAAAACTACGAGCAGTACTTC	CASRFGQNYEQYF
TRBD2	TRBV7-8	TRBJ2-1	TGTGCCAGCAGCTTTGGGACTAGCGGGATCTATGAGCAGTTCTTC	CASSFGTSGIYEQFF
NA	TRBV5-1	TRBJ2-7	TGCGCCAGCAGCTTAGGACAGAGCTCCTACGAGCAGTACTTC	CASSLGQSSYEQYF
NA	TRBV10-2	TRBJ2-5	TGCGCCAGCAGTGATAGGGCTAGCAGCCAAGAGACCCAGTACTTC	CASSDRASSQETQYF
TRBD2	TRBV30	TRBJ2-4	TGTGCCTGGAGTGAGCGGGAATGGGACATTCAGTACTTC	CAWSEREWDIQYF
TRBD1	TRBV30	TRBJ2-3	TGTGCCTGGACCAATACAGGGGGCCCCAGCACAGATACGCAGTATTTT	CAWTNTGGPSTDTQYF
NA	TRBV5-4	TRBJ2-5	TGTGCCAGCAGCTTCTCAGGGGTGGAGACCCAGTACTTC	CASSFSGVETQYF
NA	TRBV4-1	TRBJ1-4	TGCGCCAGCAGCGCGGCGCAGAGCGCAACTAATGAAAAACTGTTTTTT	CASSAAQSATNEKLFF
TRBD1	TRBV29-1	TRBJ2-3	TGCAGCGTCCAGGGGGCCCCCCTCACAGATACGCAGTATTTT	CSVQGAPLTDTQYF
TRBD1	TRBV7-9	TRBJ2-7	TGTGCCAGCAGCCGACAGGGGAACGCCTACGAGCAGTACTTC	CASSRQGNAYEQYF
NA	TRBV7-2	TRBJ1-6	TGTGCCAGCAGCTTAGTGAGTCAGGGATTTGGATCACCCCTCCACTTT	CASSLVSQGFGSPLHF
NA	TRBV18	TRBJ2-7	TGTGCCAGCTCACCCCTGTCAGGGAAGACTGACGAGCAGTACTTC	CASSPLSGKTDEQYF
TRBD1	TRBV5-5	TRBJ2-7	TGTGCCAGCAGCACACCGGGACAGTCCTACGAGCAGTACTTC	CASSTPGQSYEQYF
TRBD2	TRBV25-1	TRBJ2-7	TGTGCCAGCAGTGATATTACTAGCGGGAGCTACGAGCAGTACTTC	CASSDITSGSYEQYF
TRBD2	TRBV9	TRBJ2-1	TGTGCCAGCAGCGTAGAGGCTAGCGGGGGTCAGGCCAATGAGCAGTTCTTC	CASSVEASGGQANEQFF
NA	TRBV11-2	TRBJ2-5	TGTGCCAGCAGCTTATTGTGGTTACGGGAGACCCAGTACTTC	CASSLLWLRETQYF
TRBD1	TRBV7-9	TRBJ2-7	TGTGCCAGCAGCTTAGGCAGGGGGAACGAGCAGTACTTC	CASSLGRGNEQYF
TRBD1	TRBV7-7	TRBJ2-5	TGTGCCAGCAGCAGGGGACAGCAAGAGACCCAGTACTTC	CASSRGQQETQYF
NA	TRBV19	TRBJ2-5	TGTGCCACCCGACGAGGCAATAGCCCAGAGACCCAGTACTTC	CATRRGNSPETQYF
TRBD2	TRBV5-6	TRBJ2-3	TGTGCCAGCAGCTTTGGGCCCCGGACTAGCGGGAGCTTGGCAGATACGCAGTATTTT	CASSFGPRTSGSLADTQYF
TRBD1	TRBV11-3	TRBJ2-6	TGTGCCAGCAGCCCAAGACAGGGTATCTCTGGGGCCAACGTCCTGACTTTC	CASSPRQGISGANVLTF
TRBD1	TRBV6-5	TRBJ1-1	TGTGCCAGCAGTCCCGACAGGGTCGAAGCTTTCTTT	CASSPDRVEAFF
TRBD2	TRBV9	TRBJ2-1	TGTGCCAGCAGCGTACTTTCGGGGGGAAGTGAGCAGTTCTTC	CASSVLSGGSEQFF
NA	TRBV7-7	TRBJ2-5	TGTGCTAGCAGCTTAGGCGGGACAGACCAAGAGACCCAGTACTTC	CASSLGGTDQETQYF
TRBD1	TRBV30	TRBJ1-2	TGTGCCTGGAGTGTAATTGAGGGACAGTATGGCTACACCTTC	CAWSVIEGQYGYTF
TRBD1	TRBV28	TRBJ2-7	TGTGCCAGCAGCTTATCCGGGACAGGGGGCGAGCAGTACTTC	CASSLSGTGGEQYF
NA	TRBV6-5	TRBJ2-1	TGTGCCAGCAGTTACTCGCAGGCCGATGAGCAGTTCTTC	CASSYSQADEQFF